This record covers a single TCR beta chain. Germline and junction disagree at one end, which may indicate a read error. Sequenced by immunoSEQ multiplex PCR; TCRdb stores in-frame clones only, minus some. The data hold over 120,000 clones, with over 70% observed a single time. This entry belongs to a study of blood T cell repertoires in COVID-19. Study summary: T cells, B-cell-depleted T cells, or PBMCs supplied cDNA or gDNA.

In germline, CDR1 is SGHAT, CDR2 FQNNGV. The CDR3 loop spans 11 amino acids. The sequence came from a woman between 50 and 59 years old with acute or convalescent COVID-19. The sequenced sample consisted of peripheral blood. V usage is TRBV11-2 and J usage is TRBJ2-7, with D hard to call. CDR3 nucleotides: TGTGCCAGCAGCTCCTCCTCCGAGCAGTACTTC. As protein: CASSSSSEQYF.